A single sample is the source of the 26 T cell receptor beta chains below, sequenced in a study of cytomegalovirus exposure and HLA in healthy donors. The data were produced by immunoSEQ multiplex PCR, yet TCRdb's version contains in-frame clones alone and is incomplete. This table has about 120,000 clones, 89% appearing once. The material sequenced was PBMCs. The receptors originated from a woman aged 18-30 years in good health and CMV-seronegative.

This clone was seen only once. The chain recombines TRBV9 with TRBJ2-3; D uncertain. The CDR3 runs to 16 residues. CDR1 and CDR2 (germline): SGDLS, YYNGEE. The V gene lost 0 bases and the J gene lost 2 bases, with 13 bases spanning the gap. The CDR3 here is CASSVASTPSTDTQYF. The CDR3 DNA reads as TGTGCCAGCAGCGTAGCGTCAACACCATCCACAGATACGCAGTATTTT.

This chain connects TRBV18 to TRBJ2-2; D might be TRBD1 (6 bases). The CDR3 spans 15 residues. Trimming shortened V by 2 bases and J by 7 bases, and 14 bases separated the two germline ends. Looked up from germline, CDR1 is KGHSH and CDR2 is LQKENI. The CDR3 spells CASSPSDSVGGELFF. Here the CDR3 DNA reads TGTGCCAGCTCACCATCGGACAGTGTGGGCGGGGAGCTGTTTTTT.

CDR3 coding DNA: TGTGCCAGCAGCTTAGGGGCGGGGTACGAGCAGTACTTC. Translation gives CASSLGAGYEQYF. The rearrangement joins TRBV13 to TRBJ2-7, with D perhaps matching TRBD2 (6 bases). V lost 0 bases and J lost 4, with 7 bases in between. Germline V lookup: CDR1 PRHDT, CDR2 FYEKMQ (reference sequence). This CDR3 region has 13 residues.

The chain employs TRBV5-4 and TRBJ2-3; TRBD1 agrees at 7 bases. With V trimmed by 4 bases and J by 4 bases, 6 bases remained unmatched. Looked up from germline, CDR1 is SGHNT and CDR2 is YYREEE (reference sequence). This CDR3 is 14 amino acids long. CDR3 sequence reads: CASSVTGRADTQYF. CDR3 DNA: TGTGCCAGCAGCGTGACAGGGCGAGCAGATACGCAGTATTTT.

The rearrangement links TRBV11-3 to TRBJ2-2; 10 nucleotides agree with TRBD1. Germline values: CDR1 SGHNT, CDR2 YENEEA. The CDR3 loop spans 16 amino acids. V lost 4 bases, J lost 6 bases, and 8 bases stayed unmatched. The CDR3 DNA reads TGTGCCAGCAGCTGGAGGGGACAGGGGATCGCCGGGGAGCTGTTTTTT. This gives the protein CASSWRGQGIAGELFF.

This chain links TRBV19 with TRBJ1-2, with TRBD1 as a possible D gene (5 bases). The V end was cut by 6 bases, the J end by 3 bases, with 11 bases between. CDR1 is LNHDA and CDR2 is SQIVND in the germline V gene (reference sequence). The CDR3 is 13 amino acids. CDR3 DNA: TGTGCCAGTAGGCAAGACAGCGACTATGGCTACACCTTC. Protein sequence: CASRQDSDYGYTF.

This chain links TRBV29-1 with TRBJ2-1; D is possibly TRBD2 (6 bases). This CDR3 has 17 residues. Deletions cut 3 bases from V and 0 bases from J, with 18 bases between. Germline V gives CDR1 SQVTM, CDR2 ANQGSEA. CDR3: CSVDGLPGQSSYNEQFF. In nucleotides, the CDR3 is TGCAGCGTTGACGGACTACCGGGTCAGAGCTCCTACAATGAGCAGTTCTTC.

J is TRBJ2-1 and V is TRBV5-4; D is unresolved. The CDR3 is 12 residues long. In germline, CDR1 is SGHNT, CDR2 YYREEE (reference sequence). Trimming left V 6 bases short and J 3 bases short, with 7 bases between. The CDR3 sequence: CASTYDYNEQFF. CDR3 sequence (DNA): TGTGCCAGCACCTATGACTACAATGAGCAGTTCTTC.

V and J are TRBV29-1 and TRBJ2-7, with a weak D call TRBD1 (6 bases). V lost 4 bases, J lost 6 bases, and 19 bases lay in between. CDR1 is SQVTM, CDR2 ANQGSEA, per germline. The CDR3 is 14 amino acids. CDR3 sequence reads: CSVVGRQGRREQYF. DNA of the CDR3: TGCAGCGTTGTAGGGCGGCAGGGGCGGCGCGAGCAGTACTTC.

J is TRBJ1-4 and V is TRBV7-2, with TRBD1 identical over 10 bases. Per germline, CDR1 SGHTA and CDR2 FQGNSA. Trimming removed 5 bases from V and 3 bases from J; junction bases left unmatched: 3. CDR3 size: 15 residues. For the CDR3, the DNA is TGTGCCAGCAGCCGAGACAGGGGGCCTAATGAAAAACTGTTTTTT. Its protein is CASSRDRGPNEKLFF.

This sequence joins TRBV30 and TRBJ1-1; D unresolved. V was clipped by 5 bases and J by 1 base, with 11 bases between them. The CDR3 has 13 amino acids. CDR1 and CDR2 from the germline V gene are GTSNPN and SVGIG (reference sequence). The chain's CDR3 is CAWSRGGNTEAFF. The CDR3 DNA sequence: TGTGCCTGGTCCCGGGGAGGGAACACTGAAGCTTTCTTT. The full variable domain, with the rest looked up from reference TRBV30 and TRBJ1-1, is SQTIHQWPATLVQPVGSPLSLECTVEGTSNPNLYWYRQAAGRGLQLLFYSVGIGQISSEVPQNLSASRPQDRQFILSSKKLLLSDSGFYLCAWSRGGNTEAFFGQGTRLTVV.

CDR3 sequence: CASADRGYEQYF. The DNA of the CDR3 is TGTGCCAGCGCGGACCGGGGATACGAGCAGTACTTC. This chain uses TRBV6-6 with TRBJ2-7, with a weak D call TRBD2 (5 bases). Deletions cut 8 bases from V and 4 bases from J, with 12 bases between. CDR1 MNHNY and CDR2 SVGAGI come from the germline V gene (reference sequence). The CDR3 contains 12 residues.

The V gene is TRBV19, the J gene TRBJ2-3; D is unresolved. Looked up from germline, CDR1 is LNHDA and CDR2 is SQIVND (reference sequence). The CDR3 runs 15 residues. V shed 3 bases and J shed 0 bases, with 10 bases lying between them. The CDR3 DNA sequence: TGTGCCAGTAGTATTCGCGCGGCTAGCACAGATACGCAGTATTTT. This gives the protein CASSIRAASTDTQYF.

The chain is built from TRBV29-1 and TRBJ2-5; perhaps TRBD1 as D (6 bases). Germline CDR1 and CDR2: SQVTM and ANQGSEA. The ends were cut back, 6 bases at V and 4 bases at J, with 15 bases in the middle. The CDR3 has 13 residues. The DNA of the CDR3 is TGCAGCGTCCCCCCCAGGGGTTCAGAGACCCAGTACTTC. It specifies CSVPPRGSETQYF.

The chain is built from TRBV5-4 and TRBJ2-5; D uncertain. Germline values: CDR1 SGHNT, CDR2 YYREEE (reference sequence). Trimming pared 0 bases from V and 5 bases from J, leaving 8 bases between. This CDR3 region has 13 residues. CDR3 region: CASSLAVDETQYF. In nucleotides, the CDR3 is TGTGCCAGCAGCTTGGCCGTAGATGAGACCCAGTACTTC.

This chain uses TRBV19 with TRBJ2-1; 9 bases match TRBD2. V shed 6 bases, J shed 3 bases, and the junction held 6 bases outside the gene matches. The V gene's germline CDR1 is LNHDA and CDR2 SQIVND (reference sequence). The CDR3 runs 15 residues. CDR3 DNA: TGTGCCAGTAGACCGACTAGCGGCGACTACAATGAGCAGTTCTTC. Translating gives CASRPTSGDYNEQFF. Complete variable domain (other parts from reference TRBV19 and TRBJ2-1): DGGITQSPKYLFRKEGQNVTLSCEQNLNHDAMYWYRQDPGQGLRLIYYSQIVNDFQKGDIAEGYSVSREKKESFPLTVTSAQKNPTAFYLCASRPTSGDYNEQFFGPGTRLTVL.

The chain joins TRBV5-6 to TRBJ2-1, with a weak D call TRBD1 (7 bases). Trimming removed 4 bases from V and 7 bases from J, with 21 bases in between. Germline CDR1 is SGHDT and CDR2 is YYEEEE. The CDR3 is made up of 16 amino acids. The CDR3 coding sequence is TGTGCCAGCAGCGGGGGCAGGGGGGACATGTGGAATGAGCAGTTCTTC. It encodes CASSGGRGDMWNEQFF.

CDR3 nucleotides: TGTGCCAGCCTCCGACTAGAGGGTAATGAGCAGTTCTTC. This gives the protein CASLRLEGNEQFF. The gene calls are TRBV2 and TRBJ2-1, with a possible D match to TRBD2 (6 bases). This CDR3 has 13 amino acids. Trimming took off 8 bases at V and 7 bases at J, with 15 bases between the two ends. The germline V gene encodes CDR1 SNHLY and CDR2 FYNNEI.

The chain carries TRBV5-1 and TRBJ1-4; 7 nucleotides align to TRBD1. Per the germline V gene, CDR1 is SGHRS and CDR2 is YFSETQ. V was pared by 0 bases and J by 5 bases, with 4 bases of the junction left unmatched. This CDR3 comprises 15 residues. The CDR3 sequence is CASSLESGGNEKLFF. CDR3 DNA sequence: TGCGCCAGCAGCTTGGAATCAGGGGGGAATGAAAAACTGTTTTTT.

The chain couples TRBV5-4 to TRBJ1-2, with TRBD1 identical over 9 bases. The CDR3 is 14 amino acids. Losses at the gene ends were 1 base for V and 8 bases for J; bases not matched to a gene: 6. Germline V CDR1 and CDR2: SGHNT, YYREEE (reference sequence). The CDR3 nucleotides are TGTGCCAGCAGCTTGCGGGACAGGGCCAGGGGCTACACCTTC. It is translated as CASSLRDRARGYTF. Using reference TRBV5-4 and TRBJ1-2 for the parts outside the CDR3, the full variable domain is ETGVTQSPTHLIKTRGQQVTLRCSSQSGHNTVSWYQQALGQGPQFIFQYYREEENGRGNFPPRFSGLQFPNYSSELNVNALELDDSALYLCASSLRDRARGYTFGSGTRLTVV.

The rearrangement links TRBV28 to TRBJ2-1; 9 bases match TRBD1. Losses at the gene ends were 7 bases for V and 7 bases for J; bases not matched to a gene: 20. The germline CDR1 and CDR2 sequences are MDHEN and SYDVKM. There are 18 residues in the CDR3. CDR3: CASTIIYGRGQGPNEQFF. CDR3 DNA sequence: TGTGCCAGCACTATTATATATGGGCGGGGACAGGGCCCGAATGAGCAGTTCTTC.

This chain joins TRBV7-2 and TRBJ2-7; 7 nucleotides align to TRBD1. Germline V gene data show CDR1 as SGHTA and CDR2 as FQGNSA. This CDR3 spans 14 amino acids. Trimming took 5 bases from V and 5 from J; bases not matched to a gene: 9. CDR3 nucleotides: TGTGCCAGCAGCCCGGACAGGATTTTACACGAGCAGTACTTC. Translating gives CASSPDRILHEQYF.

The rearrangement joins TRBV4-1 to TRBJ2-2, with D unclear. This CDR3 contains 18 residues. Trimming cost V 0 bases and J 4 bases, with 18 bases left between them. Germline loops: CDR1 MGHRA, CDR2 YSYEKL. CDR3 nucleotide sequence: TGCGCCAGCAGCCAAGATTTGGCGGAAGGAGTACTCACCGGGGAGCTGTTTTTT. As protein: CASSQDLAEGVLTGELFF.

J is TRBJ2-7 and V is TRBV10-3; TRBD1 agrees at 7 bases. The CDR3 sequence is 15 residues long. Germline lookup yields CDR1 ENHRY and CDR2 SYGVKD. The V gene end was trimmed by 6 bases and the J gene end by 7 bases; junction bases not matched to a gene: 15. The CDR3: CAISLPRQGLGEQYF. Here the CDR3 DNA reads TGTGCCATCAGCCTACCTCGACAGGGCCTCGGGGAGCAGTACTTC.

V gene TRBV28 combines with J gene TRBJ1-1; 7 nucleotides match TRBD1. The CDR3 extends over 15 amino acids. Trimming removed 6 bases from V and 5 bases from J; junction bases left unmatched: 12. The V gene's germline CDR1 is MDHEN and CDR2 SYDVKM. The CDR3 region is CASRNIYRGRTEAFF. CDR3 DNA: TGTGCCAGCAGGAACATATACAGGGGACGGACTGAAGCTTTCTTT.

As DNA, the CDR3 is TGTGCCAGCAGCTTAATCGGCTTAGCGGGAGGATCTCAGGAGACCCAGTACTTC. As protein: CASSLIGLAGGSQETQYF. This chain joins TRBV7-3 and TRBJ2-5; TRBD2 matches at 10 bases. The length of the CDR3 is 18 residues. The germline V gene encodes CDR1 SGHTA and CDR2 FQGTGA. The V and J ends lost 1 base and 5 bases, in that order; junction bases with no gene match: 13.